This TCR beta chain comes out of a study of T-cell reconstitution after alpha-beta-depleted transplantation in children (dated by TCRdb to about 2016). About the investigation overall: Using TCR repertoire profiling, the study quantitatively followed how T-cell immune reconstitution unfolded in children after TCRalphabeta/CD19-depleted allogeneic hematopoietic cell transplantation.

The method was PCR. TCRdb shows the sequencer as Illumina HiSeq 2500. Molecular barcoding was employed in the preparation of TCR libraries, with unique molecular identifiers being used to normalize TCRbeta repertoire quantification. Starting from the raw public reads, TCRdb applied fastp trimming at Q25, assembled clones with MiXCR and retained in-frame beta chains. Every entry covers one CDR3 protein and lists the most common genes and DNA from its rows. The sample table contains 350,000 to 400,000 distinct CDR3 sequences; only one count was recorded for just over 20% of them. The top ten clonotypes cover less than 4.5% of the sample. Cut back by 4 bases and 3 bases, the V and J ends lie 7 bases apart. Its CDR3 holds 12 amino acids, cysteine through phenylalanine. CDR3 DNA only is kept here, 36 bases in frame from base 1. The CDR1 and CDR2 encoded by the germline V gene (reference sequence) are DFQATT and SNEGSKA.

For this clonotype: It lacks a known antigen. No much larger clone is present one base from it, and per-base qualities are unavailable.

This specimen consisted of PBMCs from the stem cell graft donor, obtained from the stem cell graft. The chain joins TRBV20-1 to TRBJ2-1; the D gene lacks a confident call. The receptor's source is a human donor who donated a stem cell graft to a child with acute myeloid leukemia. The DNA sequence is TGCAGTGCTATTGACGGCTACAATGAGCAGTTCTTC. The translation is CSAIDGYNEQFF.